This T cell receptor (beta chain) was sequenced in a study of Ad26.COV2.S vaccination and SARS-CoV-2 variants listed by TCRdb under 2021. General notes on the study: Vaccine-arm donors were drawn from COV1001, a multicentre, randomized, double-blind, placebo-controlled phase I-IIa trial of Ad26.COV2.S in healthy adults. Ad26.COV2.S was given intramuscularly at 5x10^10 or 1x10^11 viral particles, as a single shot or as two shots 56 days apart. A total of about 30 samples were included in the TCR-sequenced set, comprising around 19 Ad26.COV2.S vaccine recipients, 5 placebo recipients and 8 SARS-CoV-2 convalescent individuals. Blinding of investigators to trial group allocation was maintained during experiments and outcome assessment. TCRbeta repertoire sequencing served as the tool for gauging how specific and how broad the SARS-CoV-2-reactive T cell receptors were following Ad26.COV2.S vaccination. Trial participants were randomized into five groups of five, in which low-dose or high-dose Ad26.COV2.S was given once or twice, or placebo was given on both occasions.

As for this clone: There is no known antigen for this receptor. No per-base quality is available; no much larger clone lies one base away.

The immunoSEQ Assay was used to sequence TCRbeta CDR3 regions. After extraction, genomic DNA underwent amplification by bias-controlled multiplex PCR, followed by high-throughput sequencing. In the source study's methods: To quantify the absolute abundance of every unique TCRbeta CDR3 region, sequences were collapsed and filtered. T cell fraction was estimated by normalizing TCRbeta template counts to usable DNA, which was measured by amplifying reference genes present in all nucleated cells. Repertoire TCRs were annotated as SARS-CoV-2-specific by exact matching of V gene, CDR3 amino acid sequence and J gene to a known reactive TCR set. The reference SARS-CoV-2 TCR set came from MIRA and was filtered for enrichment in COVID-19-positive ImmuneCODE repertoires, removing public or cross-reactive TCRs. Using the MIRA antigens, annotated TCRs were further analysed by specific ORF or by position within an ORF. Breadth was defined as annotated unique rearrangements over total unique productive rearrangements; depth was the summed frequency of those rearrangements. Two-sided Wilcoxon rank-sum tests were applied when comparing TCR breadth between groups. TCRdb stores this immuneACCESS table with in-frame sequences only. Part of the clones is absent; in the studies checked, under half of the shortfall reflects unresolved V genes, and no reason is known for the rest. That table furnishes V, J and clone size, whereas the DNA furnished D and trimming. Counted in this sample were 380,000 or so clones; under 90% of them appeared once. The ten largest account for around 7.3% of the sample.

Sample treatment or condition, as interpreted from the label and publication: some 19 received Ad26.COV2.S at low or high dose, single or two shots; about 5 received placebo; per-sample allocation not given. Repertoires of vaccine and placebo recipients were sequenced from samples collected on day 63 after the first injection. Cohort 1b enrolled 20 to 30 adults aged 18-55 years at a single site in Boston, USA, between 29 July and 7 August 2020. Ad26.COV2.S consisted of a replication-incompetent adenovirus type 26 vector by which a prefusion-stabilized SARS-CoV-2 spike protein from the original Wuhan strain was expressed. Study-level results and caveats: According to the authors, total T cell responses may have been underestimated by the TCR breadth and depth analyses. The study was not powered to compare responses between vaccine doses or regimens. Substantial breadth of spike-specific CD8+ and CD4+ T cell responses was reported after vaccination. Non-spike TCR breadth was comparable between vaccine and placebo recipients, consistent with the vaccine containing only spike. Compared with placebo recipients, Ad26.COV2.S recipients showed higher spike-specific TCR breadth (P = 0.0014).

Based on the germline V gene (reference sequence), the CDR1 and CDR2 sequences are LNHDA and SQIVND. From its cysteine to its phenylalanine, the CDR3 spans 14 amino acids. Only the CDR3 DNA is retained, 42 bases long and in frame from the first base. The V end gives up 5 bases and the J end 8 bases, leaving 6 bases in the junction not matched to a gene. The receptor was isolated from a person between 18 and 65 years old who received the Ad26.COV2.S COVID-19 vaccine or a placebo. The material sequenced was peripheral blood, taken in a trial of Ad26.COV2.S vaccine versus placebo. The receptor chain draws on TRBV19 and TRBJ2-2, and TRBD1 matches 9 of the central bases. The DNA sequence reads TGTGCCAGTAGTTCCCGGACAGGGGTAGGGGAGCTGTTTTTT. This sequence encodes CASSSRTGVGELFF.